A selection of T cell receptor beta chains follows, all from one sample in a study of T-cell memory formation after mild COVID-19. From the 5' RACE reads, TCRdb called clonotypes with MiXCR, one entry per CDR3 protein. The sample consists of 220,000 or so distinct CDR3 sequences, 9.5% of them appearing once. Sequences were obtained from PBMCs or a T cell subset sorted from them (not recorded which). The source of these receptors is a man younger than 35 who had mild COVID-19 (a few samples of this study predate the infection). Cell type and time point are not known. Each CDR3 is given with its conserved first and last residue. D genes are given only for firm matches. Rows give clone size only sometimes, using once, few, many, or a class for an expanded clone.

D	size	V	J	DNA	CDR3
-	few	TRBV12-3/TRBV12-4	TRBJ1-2	TGTGCCAGCAGTTTGTCCGAAAACTATGGCTACACCTTC	CASSLSENYGYTF
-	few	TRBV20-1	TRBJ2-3	TGCAGTGCGCACAGGGAGGGCACAGATACGCAGTATTTT	CSAHREGTDTQYF
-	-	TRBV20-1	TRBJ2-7	TGCAGTGCTAGAGATTGGATAACCTACGAGCAGTACTTC	CSARDWITYEQYF
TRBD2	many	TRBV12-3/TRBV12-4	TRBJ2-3	TGTGCCAGCAGCTCCCCCATAGCGGGGGACACAGATACGCAGTATTTT	CASSSPIAGDTDTQYF
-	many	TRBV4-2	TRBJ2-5	TGTGCCAGCAGCCAAGAGGGCCCGGCGGGGTTGACCCAGTACTTC	CASSQEGPAGLTQYF
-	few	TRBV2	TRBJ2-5	TGTGCCAGCAACCCGGTCGGCGGGGTAGAGACCCAGTACTTC	CASNPVGGVETQYF
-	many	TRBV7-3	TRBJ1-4	TGTGCCAGCAGCGGTAACAGCGCAACTAATGAAAAACTGTTTTTT	CASSGNSATNEKLFF
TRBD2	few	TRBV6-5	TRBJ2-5	TGTGCCAGCAGTGCAAGCGGGGGGGGACCCCACGAGACCCAGTACTTC	CASSASGGGPHETQYF
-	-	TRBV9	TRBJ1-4	TGTGCCAGCAGCAGGAGGACAACTAATGAAAAACTGTTTTTT	CASSRRTTNEKLFF
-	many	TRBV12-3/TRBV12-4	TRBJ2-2	TGTGCCAGCAGTCAAACTACCGCCGGGGAGCTGTTTTTT	CASSQTTAGELFF
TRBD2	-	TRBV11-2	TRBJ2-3	TGTGCCAGCAGCCACCCCGCGGGGGGATACGGGGATACGCAGTATTTT	CASSHPAGGYGDTQYF
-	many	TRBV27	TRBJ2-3	TGTGCCAGCAGTCCCGGACAGTTCACAGATACGCAGTATTTT	CASSPGQFTDTQYF
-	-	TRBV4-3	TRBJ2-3	TGCGCCAGCAGCCAAGGCGTACAGGGCACAGATACGCAGTATTTT	CASSQGVQGTDTQYF
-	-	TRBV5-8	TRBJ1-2	TGTGCCAGCAGCCAATGGGGGGGTAGCTACACCTTC	CASSQWGGSYTF
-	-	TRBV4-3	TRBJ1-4	TGCGCCAGCAGCCAAGGGGCAAGCAGGGCGAATGAAAAACTGTTTTTT	CASSQGASRANEKLFF
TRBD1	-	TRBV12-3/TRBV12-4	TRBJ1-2	TGTGCCAGCAGTTTGTCCAGGGGGCGCGGAGGCTACACCTTC	CASSLSRGRGGYTF
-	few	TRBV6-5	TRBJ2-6	TGTGCCAGCAGTTACCATTACTCTGGGGCCAACGTCCTGACTTTC	CASSYHYSGANVLTF
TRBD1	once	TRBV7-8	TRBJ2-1	TGTGCCAGCAGCTTATTGGGACAGAGTAGCTCCTACAATGAGCAGTTCTTC	CASSLLGQSSSYNEQFF
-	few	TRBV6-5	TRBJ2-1	TGTGCCAGCAGTTACCCTAGAGGGAATGAGCAGTTCTTC	CASSYPRGNEQFF
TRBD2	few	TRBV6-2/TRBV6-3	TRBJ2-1	TGTGCCAGTACCAGGACTAGCGCGGGAAGTGAGCAGTTCTTC	CASTRTSAGSEQFF
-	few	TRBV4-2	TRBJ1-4	TGTGCCAGCAGCCATGAGGACCGCTGGAATGAAAAACTGTTTTTT	CASSHEDRWNEKLFF
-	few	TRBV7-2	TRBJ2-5	TGTGCCAGCAGCTTTCCGGGGGTTGAGACCCAGTACTTC	CASSFPGVETQYF
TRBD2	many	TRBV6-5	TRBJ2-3	TGTGCCAGCAGTTACTCCGGACTAGCGGGGGGAGATACGCAGTATTTT	CASSYSGLAGGDTQYF
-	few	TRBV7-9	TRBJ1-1	TGTGCCAGCAGCTTAGTGTACGGTGAAGCTTTCTTT	CASSLVYGEAFF
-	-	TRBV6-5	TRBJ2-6	TGTGCCAGCAGTTACTCTCTGCTCTCTGGGGCCAACGTCCTGACTTTC	CASSYSLLSGANVLTF
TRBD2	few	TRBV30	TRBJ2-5	TGTGCCTGGACTCCGGGGGGGTCGTTAGGAGAGACCCAGTACTTC	CAWTPGGSLGETQYF
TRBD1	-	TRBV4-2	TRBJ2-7	TGTGCCAGCAGCCAAGCCCGGGACAGTTACTACGAGCAGTACTTC	CASSQARDSYYEQYF
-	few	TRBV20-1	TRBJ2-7	TGCAGTGCTAGAGATGGGCGGAAGAGCTCCTACGAGCAGTACTTC	CSARDGRKSSYEQYF
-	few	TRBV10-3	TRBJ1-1	TGTGCCATCAGCGATAATCCTGATTGGGGCACTGAAGCTTTCTTT	CAISDNPDWGTEAFF
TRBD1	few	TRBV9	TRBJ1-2	TGTGCCAGCAGCGTAGATAGGACAGGGGCAGACGGCTACACCTTC	CASSVDRTGADGYTF
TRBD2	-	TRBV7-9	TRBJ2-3	TGTGCCAGCAGTCCCACTCAGCGGGGCCCGAGCACAGATACGCAGTATTTT	CASSPTQRGPSTDTQYF